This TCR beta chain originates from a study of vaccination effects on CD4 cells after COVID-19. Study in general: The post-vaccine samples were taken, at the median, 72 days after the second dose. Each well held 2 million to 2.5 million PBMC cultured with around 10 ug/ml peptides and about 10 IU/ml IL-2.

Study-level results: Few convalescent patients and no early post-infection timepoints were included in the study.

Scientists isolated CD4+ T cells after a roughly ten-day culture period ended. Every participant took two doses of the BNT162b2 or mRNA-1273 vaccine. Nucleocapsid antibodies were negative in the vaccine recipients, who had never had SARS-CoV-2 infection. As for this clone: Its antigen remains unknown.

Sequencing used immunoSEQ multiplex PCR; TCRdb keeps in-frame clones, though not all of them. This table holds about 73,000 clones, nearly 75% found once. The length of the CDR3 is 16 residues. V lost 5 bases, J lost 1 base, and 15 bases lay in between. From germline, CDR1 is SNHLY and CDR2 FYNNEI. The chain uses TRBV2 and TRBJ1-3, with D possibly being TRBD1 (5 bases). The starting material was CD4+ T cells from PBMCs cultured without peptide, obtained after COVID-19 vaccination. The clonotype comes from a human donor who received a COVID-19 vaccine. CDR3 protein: CASSSQGSSSGNTIYF. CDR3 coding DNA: TGTGCCAGCAGTTCCCAGGGATCTTCTTCTGGAAACACCATATATTTT.